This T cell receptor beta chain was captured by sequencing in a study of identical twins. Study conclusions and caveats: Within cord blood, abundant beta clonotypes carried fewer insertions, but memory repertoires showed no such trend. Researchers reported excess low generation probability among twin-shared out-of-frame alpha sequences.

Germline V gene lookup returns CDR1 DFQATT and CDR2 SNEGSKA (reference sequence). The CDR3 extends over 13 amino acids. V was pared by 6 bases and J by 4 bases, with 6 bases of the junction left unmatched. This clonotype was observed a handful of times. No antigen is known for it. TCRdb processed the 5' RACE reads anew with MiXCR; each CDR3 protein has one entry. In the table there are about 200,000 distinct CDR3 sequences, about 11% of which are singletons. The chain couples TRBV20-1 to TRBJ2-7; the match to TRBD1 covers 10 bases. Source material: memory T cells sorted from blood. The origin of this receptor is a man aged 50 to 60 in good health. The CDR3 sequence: CSAPGQGIYEQYF. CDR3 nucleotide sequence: TGCAGTGCCCCGGGACAGGGGATATACGAGCAGTACTTC.